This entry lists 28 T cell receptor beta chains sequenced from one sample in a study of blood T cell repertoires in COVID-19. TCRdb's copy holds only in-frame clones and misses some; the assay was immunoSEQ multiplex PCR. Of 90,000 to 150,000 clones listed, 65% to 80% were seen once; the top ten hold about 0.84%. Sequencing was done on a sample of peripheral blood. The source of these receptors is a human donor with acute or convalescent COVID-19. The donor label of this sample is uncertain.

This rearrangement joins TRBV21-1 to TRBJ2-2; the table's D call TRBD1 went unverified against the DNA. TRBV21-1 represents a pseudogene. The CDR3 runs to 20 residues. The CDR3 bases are TGTGCCAGCAGCCAGACTGAACCGGACAGGGTGGTTTGGGACACCGGGGAGCTGTTTTTT. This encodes CASSQTEPDRVVWDTGELFF.

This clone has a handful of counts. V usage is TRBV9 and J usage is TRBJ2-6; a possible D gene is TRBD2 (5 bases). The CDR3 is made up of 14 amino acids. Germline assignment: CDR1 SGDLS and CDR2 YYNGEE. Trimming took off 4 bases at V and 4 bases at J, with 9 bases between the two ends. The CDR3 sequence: CASSPQRGANVLTF. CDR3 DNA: TGTGCCAGCAGCCCCCAGCGGGGGGCCAACGTCCTGACTTTC.

CDR3 DNA: TGTGCCAGCAGCTCCAGCTCCTATAATTCACCCCTCCACTTT. Encoded protein: CASSSSSYNSPLHF. The chain uses TRBV7-2 and TRBJ1-6; D is ambiguous. V lost 4 bases, J lost 0 bases, and 4 bases lay in between. Germline CDR1 reads SGHTA; CDR2 reads FQGNSA. The length of the CDR3 is 14 residues.

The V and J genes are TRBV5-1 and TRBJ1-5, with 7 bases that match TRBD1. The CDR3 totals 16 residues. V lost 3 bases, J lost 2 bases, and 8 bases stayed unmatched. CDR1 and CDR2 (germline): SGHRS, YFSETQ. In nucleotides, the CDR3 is TGCGCCAGCAGCTCCTCTCGCAGGGGGGGCAATCAGCCCCAGCATTTT. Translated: CASSSSRRGGNQPQHF.

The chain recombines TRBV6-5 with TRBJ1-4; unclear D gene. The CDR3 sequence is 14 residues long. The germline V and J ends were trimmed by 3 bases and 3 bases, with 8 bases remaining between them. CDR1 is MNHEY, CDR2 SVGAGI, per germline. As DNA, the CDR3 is TGTGCCAGCAGTTATATTGAGGCTAATGAAAAACTGTTTTTT. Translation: CASSYIEANEKLFF.

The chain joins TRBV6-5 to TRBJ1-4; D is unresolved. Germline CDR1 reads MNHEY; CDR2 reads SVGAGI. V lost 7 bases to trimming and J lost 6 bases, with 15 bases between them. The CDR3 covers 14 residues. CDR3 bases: TGTGCCAGCAACAAGCGATGGCGAGATGAAAAACTGTTTTTT. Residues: CASNKRWRDEKLFF.

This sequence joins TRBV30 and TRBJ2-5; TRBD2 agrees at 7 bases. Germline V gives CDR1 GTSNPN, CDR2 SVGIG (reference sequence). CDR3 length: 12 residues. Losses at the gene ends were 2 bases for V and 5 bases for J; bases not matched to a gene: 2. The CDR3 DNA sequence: TGTGCCTGGAGTAGGGAGGGGGAGACCCAGTACTTC. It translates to CAWSREGETQYF.

The CDR3 coding sequence is TGTGCCAGCAGTTACACAGGGAACTCTGGGGCCAACGTCCTGACTTTC. Its translation: CASSYTGNSGANVLTF. This chain uses TRBV7-3 with TRBJ2-6; D is perhaps TRBD1 (6 bases). The CDR3 consists of 16 residues. Looked up from germline, CDR1 is SGHTA and CDR2 is FQGTGA. V lost 6 bases and J lost 0, with 12 bases in between.

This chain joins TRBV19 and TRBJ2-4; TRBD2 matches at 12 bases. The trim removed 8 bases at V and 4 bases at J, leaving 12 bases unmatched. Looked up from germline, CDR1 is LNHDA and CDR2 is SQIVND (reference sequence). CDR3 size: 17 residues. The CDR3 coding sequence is TGTGCCAGTTCCTCTAGCGGGGGGGCCGGGTCAAAAAACATTCAGTACTTC. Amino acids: CASSSSGGAGSKNIQYF.

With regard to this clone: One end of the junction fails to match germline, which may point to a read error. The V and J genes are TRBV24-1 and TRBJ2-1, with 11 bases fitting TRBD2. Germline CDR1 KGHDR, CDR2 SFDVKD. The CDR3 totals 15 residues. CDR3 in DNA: TGTACCACCAGTGAGCGGGGACTAGCGGATAATGAGCAGTTCTTC. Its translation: CTTSERGLADNEQFF.

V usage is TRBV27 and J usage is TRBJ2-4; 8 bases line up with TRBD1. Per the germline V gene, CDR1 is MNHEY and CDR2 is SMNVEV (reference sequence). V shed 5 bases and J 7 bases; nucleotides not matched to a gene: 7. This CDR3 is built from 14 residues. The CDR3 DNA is TGTGCCAGCAGTCGACAGGGGAGGCCGAACATTCAGTACTTC. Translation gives CASSRQGRPNIQYF.

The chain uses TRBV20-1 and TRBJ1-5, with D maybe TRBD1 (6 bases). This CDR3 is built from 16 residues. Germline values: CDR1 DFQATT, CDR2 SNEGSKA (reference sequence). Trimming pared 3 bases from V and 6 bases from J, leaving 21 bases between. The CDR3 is CSASGAGVRGFQPQHF. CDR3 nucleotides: TGCAGTGCTAGTGGGGCAGGGGTTCGCGGCTTTCAGCCCCAGCATTTT.

The chain's CDR3 is CASSQHLAESSYEQYF. CDR3 DNA sequence: TGTGCCAGCAGCCAACATTTAGCGGAGAGCTCCTACGAGCAGTACTTC. The chain joins TRBV4-2 to TRBJ2-7; possible D gene TRBD2, 6 bases. The CDR3 runs to 16 residues. Germline V CDR1 and CDR2: LGHNA, YNFKEQ. V was cut by 2 bases and J by 0 bases, with 14 bases left in between.

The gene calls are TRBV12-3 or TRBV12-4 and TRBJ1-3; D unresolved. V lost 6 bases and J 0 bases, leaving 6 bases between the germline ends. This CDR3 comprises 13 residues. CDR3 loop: CASRHNSGNTIYF. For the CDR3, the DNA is TGTGCCAGCAGACATAACTCTGGAAACACCATATATTTT.

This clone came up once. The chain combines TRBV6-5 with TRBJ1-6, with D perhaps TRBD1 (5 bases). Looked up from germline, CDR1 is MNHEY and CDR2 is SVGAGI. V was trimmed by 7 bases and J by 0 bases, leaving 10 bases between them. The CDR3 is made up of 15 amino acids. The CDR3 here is CASMTVSSYNSPLHF. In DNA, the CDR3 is TGTGCCAGCATGACAGTAAGCTCCTATAATTCACCCCTCCACTTT.

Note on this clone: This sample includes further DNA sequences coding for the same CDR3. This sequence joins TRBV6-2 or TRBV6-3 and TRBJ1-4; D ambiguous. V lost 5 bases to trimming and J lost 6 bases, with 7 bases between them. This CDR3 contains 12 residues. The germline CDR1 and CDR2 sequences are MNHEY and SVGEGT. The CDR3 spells CASSPADEKLFF. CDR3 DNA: TGTGCCAGCAGTCCAGCGGATGAAAAACTGTTTTTT.

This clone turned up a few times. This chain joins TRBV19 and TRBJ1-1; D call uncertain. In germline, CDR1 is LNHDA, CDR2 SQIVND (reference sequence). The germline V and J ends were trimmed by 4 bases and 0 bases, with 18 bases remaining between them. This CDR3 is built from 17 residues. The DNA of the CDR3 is TGTGCCAGTAGTACCCATTCGGGGTCGCTCATGAACACTGAAGCTTTCTTT. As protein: CASSTHSGSLMNTEAFF. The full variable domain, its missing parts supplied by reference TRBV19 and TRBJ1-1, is DGGITQSPKYLFRKEGQNVTLSCEQNLNHDAMYWYRQDPGQGLRLIYYSQIVNDFQKGDIAEGYSVSREKKESFPLTVTSAQKNPTAFYLCASSTHSGSLMNTEAFFGQGTRLTVV.

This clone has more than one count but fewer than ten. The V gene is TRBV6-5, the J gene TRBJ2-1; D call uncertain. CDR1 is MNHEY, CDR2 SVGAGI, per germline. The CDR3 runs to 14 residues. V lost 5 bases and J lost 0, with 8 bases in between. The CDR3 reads CASSSLSSYNEQFF. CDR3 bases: TGTGCCAGCAGTAGCCTGAGCTCCTACAATGAGCAGTTCTTC.

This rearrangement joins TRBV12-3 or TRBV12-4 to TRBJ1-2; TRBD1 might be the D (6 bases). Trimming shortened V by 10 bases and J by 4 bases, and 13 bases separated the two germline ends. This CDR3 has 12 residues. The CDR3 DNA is TGTGCCACCTCGGGGGGGGCCTATGGCTACACCTTC. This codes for CATSGGAYGYTF.

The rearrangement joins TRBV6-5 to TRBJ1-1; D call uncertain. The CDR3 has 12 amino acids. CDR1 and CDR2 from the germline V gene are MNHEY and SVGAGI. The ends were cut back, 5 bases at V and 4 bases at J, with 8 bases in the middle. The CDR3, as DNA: TGTGCCAGCAGTCGACTGGGCACTGAAGCTTTCTTT. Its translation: CASSRLGTEAFF.

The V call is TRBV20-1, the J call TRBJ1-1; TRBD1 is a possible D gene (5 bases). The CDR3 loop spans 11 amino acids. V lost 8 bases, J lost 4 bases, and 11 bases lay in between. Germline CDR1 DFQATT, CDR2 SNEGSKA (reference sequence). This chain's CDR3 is CSTRVPTEAFF. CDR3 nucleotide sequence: TGCAGTACCAGGGTACCCACTGAAGCTTTCTTT.

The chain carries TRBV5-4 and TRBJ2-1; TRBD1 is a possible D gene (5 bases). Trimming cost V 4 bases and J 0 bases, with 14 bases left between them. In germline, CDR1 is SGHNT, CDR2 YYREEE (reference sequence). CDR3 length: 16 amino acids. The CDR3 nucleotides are TGTGCCAGCAGCGCTACCCCAGGGCACTCCTACAATGAGCAGTTCTTC. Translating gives CASSATPGHSYNEQFF.

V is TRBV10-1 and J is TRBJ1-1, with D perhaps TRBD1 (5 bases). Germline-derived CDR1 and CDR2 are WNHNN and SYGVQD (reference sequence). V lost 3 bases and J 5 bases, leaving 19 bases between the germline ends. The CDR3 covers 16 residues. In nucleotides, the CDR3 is TGCGCCAGCAGTGACGCGTACGGGCAGGGAAGGACTGAAGCTTTCTTT. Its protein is CASSDAYGQGRTEAFF.

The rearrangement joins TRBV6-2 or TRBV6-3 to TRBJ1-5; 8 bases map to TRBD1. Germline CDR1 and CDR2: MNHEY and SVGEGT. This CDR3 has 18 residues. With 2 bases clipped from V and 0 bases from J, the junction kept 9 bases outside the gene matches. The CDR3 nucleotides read TGTGCCAGCAGTTACGTCCCCGGGACAGGTTATAGCAATCAGCCCCAGCATTTT. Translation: CASSYVPGTGYSNQPQHF.

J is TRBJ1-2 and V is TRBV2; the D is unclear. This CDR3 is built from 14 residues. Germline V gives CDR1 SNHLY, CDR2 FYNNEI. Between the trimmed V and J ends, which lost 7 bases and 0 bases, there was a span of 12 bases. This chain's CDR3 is CASNPDTANYGYTF. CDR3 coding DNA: TGTGCCAGCAACCCCGACACGGCTAACTATGGCTACACCTTC.

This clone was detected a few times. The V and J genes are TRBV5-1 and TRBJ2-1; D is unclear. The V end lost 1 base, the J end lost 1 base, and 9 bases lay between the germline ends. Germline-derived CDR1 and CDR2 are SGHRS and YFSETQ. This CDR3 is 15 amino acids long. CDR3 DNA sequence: TGCGCCAGCAGCTTGACGGCGGCTTCCTACAATGAGCAGTTCTTC. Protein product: CASSLTAASYNEQFF.

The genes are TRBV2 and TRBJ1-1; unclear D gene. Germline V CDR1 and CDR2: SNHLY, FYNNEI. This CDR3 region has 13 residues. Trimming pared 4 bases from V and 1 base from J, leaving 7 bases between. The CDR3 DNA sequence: TGTGCCAGCAGTGGAACAAAGAACACTGAAGCTTTCTTT. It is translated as CASSGTKNTEAFF.

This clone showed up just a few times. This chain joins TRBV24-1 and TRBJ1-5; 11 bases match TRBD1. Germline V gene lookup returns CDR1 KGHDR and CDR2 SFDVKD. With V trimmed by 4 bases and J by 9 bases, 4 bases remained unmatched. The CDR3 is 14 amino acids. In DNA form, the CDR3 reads TGTGCCACCAGTGACCGGACAGGGGGCTCGCCCCAGCATTTT. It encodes CATSDRTGGSPQHF.